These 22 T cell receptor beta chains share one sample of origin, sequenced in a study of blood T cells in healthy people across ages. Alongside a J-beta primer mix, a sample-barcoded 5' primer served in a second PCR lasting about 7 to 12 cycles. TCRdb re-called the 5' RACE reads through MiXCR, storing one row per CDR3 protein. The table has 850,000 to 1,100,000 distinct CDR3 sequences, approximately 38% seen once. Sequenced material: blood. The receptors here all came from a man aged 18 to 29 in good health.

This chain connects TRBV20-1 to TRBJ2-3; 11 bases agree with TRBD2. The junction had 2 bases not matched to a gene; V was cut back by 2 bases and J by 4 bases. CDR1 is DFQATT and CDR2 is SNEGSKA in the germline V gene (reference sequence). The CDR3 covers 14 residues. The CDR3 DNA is TGCAGTGCTAGATCGACTAGCGGGGCAGATACGCAGTATTTT. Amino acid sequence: CSARSTSGADTQYF.

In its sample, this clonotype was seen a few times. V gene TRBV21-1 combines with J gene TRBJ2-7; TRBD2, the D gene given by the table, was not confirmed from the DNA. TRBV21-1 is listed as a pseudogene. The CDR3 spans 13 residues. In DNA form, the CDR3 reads TGTGCCAGCAACCAACTAGCGGGGAACGAGCAGTACTTC. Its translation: CASNQLAGNEQYF.

The CDR3 loop is CSAILGFGPQHF. The CDR3 nucleotides are TGCAGTGCTATTTTGGGTTTCGGACCCCAGCATTTT. The chain employs TRBV20-1 and TRBJ1-5; no reliable D call. CDR1 and CDR2 (germline): DFQATT, SNEGSKA (reference sequence). Trimming shortened V by 4 bases and J by 10 bases, and 14 bases separated the two germline ends. The CDR3 covers 12 residues.

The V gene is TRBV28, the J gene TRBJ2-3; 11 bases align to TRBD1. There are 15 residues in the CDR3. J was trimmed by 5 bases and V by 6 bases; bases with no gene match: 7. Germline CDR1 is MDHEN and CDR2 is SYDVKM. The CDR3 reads CASRNRDRGVDTQYF. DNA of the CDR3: TGTGCCAGCAGGAACCGGGACAGGGGGGTAGATACGCAGTATTTT.

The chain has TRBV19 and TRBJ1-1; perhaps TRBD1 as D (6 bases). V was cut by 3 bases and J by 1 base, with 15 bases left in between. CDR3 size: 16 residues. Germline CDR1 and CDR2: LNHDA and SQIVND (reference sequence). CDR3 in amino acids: CASSMPQGTPNTEAFF. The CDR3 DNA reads TGTGCCAGTAGTATGCCCCAAGGGACACCGAACACTGAAGCTTTCTTT.

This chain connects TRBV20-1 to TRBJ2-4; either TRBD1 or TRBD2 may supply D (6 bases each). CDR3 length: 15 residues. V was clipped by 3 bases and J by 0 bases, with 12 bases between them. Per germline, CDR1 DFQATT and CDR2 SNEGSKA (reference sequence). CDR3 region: CSASLGGSAKNIQYF. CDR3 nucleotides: TGCAGTGCTAGTCTAGGGGGGTCAGCCAAAAACATTCAGTACTTC.

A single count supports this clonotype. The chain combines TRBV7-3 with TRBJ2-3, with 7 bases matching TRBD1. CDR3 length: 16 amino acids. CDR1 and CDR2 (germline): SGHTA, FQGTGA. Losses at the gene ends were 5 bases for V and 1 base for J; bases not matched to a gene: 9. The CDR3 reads CASSASGQPRTDTQYF. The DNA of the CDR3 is TGTGCCAGCAGCGCATCGGGACAGCCTCGCACAGATACGCAGTATTTT.

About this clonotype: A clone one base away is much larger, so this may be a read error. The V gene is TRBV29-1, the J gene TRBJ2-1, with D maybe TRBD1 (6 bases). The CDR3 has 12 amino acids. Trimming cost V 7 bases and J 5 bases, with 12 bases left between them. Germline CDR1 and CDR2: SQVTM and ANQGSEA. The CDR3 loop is CSARTVHNEQFF. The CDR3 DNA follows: TGCAGCGCGAGGACAGTCCACAATGAGCAGTTCTTC.

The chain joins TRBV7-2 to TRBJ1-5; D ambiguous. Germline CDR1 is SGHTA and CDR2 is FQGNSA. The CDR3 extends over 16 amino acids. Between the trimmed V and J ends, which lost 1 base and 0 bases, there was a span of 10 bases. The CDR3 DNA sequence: TGTGCCAGCAGCTTAGTGGTTTCACATAGCAATCAGCCCCAGCATTTT. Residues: CASSLVVSHSNQPQHF.

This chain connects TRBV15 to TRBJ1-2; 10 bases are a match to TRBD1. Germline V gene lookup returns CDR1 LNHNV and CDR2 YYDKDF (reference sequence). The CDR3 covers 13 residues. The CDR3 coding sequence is TGTGCGATATCAAGGGACAGGGGTTATGGCTACACCTTC. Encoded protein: CAISRDRGYGYTF.

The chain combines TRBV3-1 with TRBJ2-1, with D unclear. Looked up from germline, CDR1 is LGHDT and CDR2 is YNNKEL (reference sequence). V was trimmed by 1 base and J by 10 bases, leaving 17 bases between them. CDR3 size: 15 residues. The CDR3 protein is CASSQGLEWVEEQFF. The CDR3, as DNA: TGTGCCAGCAGCCAAGGGTTAGAGTGGGTCGAGGAGCAGTTCTTC.

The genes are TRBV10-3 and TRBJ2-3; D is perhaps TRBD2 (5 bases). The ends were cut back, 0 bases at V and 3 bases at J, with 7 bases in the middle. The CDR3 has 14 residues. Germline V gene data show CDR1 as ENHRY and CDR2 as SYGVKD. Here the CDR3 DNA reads TGTGCCATCAGTGAGTCGAGGAGGACAGATACGCAGTATTTT. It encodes CAISESRRTDTQYF.

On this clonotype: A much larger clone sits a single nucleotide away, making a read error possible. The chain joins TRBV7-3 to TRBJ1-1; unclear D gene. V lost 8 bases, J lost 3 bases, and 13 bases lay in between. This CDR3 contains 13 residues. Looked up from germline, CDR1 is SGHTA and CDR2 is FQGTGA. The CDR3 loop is CASGRRTDTEAFF. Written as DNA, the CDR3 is TGTGCCAGCGGGAGGCGTACTGACACTGAAGCTTTCTTT.

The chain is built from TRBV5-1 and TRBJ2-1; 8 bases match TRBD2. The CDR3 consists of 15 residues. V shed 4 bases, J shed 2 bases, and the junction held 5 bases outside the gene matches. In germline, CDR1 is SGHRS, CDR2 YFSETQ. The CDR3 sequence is CASSIAGSPYNEQFF. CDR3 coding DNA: TGCGCCAGCAGCATAGCGGGGAGTCCCTACAATGAGCAGTTCTTC.

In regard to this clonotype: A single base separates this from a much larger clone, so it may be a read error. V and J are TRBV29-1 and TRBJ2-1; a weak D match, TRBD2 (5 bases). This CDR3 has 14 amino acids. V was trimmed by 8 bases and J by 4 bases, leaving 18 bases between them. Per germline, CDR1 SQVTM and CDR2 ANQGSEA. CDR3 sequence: CSITTERIYNEQFF. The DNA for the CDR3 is TGCAGCATTACGACTGAGCGGATTTACAATGAGCAGTTCTTC.

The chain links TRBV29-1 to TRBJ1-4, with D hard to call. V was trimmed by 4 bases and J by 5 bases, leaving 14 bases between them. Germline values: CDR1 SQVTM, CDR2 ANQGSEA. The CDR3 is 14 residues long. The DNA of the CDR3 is TGCAGCGTTGGAGGTACACTGGAAAATGAAAAACTGTTTTTT. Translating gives CSVGGTLENEKLFF. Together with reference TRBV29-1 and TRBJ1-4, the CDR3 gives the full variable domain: SAVISQKPSRDICQRGTSLTIQCQVDSQVTMMFWYRQQPGQSLTLIATANQGSEATYESGFVIDKFPISRPNLTFSTLTVSNMSPEDSSIYLCSVGGTLENEKLFFGSGTQLSVL.

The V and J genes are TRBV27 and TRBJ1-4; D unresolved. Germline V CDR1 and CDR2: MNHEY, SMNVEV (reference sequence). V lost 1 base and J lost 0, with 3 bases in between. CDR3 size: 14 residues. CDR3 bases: TGTGCCAGCAGTTTATGCTCAACTAATGAAAAACTGTTTTTT. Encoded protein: CASSLCSTNEKLFF.

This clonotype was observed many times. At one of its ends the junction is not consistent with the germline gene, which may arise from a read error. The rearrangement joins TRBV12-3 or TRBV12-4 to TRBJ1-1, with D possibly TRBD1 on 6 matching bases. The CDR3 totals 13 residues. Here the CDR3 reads CASSLRGGTEAFF. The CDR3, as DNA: TGCGCCAGCAGCTTGCGAGGGGGAACTGAAGCTTTCTTT.

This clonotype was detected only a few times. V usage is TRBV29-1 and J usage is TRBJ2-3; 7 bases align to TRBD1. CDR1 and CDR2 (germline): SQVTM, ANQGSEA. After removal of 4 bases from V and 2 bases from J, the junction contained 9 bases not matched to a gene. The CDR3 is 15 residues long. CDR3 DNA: TGCAGCGTTGGTGGACAGGTCATGAACACAGATACGCAGTATTTT. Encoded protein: CSVGGQVMNTDTQYF.

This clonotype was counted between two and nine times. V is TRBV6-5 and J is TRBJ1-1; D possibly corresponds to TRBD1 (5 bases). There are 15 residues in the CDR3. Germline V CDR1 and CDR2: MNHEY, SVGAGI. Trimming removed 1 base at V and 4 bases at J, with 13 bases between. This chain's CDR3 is CASSYLGPLSTEAFF. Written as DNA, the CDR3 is TGTGCCAGCAGTTACTTGGGGCCGCTGAGCACTGAAGCTTTCTTT.

The CDR3 DNA reads TGTGCCAGCTCACCCCGAGTAGGGGGGTTCAACACTGAAGCTTTCTTT. Translated: CASSPRVGGFNTEAFF. The chain combines TRBV18 with TRBJ1-1; maybe TRBD1 (6 bases). This CDR3 is built from 16 residues. The V end was cut by 3 bases, the J end by 2 bases, with 16 bases between. Germline assignment: CDR1 KGHSH and CDR2 LQKENI.

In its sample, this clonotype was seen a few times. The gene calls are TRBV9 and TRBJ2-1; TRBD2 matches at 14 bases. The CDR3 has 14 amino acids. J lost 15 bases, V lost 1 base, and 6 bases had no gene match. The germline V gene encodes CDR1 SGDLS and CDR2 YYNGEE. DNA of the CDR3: TGTGCCAGCAGCGTAAGGGGACTAGCGGGGGATAGGTTCTTC. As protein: CASSVRGLAGDRFF.